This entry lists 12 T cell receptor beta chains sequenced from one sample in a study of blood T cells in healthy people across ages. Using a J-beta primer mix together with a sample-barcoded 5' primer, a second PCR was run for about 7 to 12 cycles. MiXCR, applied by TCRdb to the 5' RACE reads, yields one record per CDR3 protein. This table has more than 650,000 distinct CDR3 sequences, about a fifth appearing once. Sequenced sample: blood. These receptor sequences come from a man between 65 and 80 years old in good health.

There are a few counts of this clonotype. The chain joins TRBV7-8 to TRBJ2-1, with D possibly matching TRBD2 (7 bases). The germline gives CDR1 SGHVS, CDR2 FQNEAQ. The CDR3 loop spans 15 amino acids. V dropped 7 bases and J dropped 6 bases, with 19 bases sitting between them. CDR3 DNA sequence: TGTGCCAGCACCCAAAGGTCGGGGGGCAGCAATGAGCAGTTCTTC. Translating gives CASTQRSGGSNEQFF.

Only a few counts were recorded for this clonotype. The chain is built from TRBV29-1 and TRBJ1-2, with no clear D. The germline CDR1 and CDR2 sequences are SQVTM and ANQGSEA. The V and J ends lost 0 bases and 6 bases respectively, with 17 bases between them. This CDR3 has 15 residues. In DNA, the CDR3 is TGCAGCGTTGAAGATCAAGGCCTCCAGTGGGATGGCTACACCTTC. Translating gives CSVEDQGLQWDGYTF.

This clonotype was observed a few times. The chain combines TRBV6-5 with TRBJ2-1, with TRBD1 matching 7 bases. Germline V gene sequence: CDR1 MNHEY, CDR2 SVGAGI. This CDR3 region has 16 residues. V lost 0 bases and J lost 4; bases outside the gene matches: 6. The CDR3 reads CASSYSRDSLYNEQFF. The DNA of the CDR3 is TGTGCCAGCAGTTACTCCCGGGACAGCCTTTACAATGAGCAGTTCTTC.

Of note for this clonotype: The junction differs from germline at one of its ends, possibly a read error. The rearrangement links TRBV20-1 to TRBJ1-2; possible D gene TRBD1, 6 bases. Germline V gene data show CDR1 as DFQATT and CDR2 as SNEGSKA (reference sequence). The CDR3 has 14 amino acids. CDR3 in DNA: TGCAGTGCCCGGCCAGGGGCCGCAATCTATGACTACACCTTC. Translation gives CSARPGAAIYDYTF.

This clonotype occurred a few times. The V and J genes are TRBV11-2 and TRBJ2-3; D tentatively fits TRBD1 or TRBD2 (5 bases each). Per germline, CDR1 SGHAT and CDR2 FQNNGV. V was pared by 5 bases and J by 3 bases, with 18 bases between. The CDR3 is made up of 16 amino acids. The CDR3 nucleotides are TGTGCCAGCAGCCAAGGACTCAGGGAAGCAACAGATACGCAGTATTTT. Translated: CASSQGLREATDTQYF.

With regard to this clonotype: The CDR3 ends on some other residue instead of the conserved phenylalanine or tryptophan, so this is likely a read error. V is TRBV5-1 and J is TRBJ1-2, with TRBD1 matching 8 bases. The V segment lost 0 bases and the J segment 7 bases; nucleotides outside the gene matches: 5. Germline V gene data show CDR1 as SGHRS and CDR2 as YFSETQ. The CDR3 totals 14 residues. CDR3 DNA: TGCGCCAGCAGCTTGGATAACAGGGGGTCTGGCTACACCCTC. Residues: CASSLDNRGSGYTL.

CDR3 coding DNA: TGTGCCATCAGTGACCCCGGACAGGTATACTATGGCTACACCTTC. It translates to CAISDPGQVYYGYTF. V gene TRBV10-3 combines with J gene TRBJ1-2, with 7 bases that match TRBD1. Germline V gene sequence: CDR1 ENHRY, CDR2 SYGVKD. With V trimmed by 3 bases and J by 3 bases, 7 bases remained unmatched. This CDR3 comprises 15 residues.

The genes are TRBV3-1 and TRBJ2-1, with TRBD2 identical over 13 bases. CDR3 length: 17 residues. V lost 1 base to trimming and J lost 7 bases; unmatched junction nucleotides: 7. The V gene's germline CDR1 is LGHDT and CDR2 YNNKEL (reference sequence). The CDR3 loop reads CASSQGQLAGGPNEQFF. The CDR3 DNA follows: TGTGCCAGCAGCCAAGGCCAACTAGCGGGAGGGCCAAATGAGCAGTTCTTC.

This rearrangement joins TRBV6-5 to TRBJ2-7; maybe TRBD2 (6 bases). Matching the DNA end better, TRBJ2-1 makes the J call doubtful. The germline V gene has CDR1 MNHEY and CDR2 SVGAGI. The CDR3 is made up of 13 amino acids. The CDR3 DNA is TGTGCCAGCAGTTACGGTGCCGCGGGGGAGCAGTTCTTC. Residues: CASSYGAAGEQFF.

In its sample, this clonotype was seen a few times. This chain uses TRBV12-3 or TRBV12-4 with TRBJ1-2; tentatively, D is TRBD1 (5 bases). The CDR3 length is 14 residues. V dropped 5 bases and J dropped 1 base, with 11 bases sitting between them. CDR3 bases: TGTGCCAGCAGTCCCGGGGGGGATAACTATGGCTACACCTTC. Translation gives CASSPGGDNYGYTF.

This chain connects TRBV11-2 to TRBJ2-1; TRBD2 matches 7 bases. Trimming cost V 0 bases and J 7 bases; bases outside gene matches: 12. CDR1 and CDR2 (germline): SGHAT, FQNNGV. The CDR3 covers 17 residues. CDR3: CASSLDRGPKGGNEQFF. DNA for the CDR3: TGTGCCAGCAGCTTAGATCGTGGACCCAAGGGAGGGAATGAGCAGTTCTTC.

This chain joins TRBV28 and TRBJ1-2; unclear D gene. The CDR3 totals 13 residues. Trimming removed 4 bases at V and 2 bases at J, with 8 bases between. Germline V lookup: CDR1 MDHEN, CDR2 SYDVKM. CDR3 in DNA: TGTGCCAGCAGTTCCGCACGCAACTATGGCTACACCTTC. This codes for CASSSARNYGYTF.